This record looks at one T cell receptor beta chain sequence and its context. The data were obtained in a study of response to subunit inactivated influenza vaccine. One entry per CDR3 protein, called by TCRdb with MiXCR from the RT-PCR reads. Counted here are hundreds of thousands of distinct CDR3 sequences, approximately 17% occurring once; the ten biggest clones make up around 9.9%. Trimming shortened V by 3 bases and J by 0 bases, and 12 bases separated the two germline ends. The CDR3 is made up of 17 amino acids. The germline gives CDR1 SEHNR, CDR2 FQNEAQ (reference sequence). The material was PBMCs from blood, obtained 4 to 6 days after vaccination. The sequence was collected from a man aged 45-65 years who received an inactivated influenza vaccine. The chain employs TRBV7-9 and TRBJ2-6, with a weak D call TRBD1 (6 bases). CDR3 nucleotides: TGTGCCAGCAGCTTTCCGGGACAAAGCTCTGGGGCCAACGTCCTGACTTTC. Residues: CASSFPGQSSGANVLTF. The variable domain in full, with the rest retrieved from reference TRBV7-9 and TRBJ2-6, is DTGVSQNPRHKITKRGQNVTFRCDPISEHNRLYWYRQTLGQGPEFLTYFQNEAQLEKSRLLSDRFSAERPKGSFSTLEIQRTEQGDSAMYLCASSFPGQSSGANVLTFGAGSRLTVL.